This T cell receptor beta chain appears in the sequencing data of a study of blood T cell repertoires in COVID-19. Study details: COVID-19 samples from acute and convalescent phases originated in the United States, Italy and Spain.

Two negative PCRs, clearance, or symptom resolution characterized the recovered Cohort 3 donors. Concerning this clone itself: Distinct nucleotide sequences in the sample also encode this CDR3.

The table came from immunoSEQ multiplex PCR; TCRdb's copy has only in-frame clones and leaves some out. The sample has roughly 330,000 clones; about 90% are singletons. The sample was PBMCs or T cells enriched from blood (not recorded which). The TCR was taken from a woman aged 25 to 39 who had recovered from COVID-19.

The CDR3 here is CSARGDTEAFF. DNA for the CDR3: TGCAGTGCTAGAGGAGACACTGAAGCTTTCTTT. The chain recombines TRBV20-1 with TRBJ1-1; D ambiguous. Germline V CDR1 and CDR2: DFQATT, SNEGSKA (reference sequence). The CDR3 loop spans 11 amino acids. V dropped 1 base and J dropped 3 bases, with 3 bases sitting between them.